This T cell receptor beta chain was found in a study of T cells after yellow fever vaccination. Regarding the study as a whole: Most clones from primary vaccination were detected again post-booster (almost 98% CD4, more than 85% CD8).

The authors made TCR cDNA by 5'RACE template switching, adding a universal primer site and UMIs. MiXCR was run by TCRdb on the 5' RACE reads, yielding one entry per CDR3 protein. The repertoire consists of about 94,000 distinct CDR3 sequences, with roughly 8.2% occurring once and the leading ten covering 15% to 20%. This clonotype was picked up a small number of times. The germline V gene has CDR1 MGHRA and CDR2 YSYEKL. Trimming shortened V by 5 bases and J by 0 bases, and 16 bases separated the two germline ends. The CDR3 is made up of 16 amino acids. Material: CD8+ T cells not binding an NS4B(214-222) dextramer, sorted from PBMCs, obtained roughly 14 days after the first yellow fever vaccination. The rearrangement joins TRBV4-1 to TRBJ1-2; D is possibly TRBD1 (5 bases). This clonotype was sampled from a man aged 18 to 29 who received the YFV17D yellow fever vaccine. CDR3 coding DNA: TGCGCCAGCAGCTTCCCGCGAAGGGGAACTAACTATGGCTACACCTTC. Translated, it gives CASSFPRRGTNYGYTF.